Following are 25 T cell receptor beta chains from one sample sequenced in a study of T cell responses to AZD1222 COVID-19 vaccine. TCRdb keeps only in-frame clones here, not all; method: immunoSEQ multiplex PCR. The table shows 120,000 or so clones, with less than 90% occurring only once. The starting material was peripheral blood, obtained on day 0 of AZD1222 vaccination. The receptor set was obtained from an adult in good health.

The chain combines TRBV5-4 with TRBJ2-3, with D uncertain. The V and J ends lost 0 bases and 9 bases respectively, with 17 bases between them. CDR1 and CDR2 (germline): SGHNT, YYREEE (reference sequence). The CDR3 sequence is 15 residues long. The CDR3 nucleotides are TGTGCCAGCAGCTTGGTCCACCTAAAAAGGGAAACGCAGTATTTT. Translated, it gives CASSLVHLKRETQYF.

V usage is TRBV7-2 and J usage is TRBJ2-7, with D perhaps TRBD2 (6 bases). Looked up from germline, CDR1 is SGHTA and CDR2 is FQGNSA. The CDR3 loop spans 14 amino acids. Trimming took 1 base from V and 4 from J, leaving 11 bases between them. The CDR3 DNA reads TGTGCCAGCAGCTTAGGCGGGGAAACTTACGAGCAGTACTTC. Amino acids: CASSLGGETYEQYF.

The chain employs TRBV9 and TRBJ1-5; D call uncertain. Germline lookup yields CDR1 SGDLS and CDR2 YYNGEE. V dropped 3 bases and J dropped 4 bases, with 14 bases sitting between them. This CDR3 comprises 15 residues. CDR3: CASSAGWIGNQPQHF. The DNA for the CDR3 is TGTGCCAGCAGCGCCGGATGGATAGGAAATCAGCCCCAGCATTTT.

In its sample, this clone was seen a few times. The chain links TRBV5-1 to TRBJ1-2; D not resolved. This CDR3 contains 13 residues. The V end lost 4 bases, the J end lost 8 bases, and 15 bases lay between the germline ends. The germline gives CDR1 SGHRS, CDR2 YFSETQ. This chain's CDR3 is CASSLPPRGGYTF. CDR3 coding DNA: TGCGCCAGCAGCCTCCCCCCCCGGGGAGGCTACACCTTC.

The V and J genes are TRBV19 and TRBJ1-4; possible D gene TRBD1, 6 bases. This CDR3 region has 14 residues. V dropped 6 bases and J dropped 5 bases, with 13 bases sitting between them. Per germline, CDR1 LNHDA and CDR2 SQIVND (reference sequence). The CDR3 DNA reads TGTGCCAGTAGCCCGTGGGGGGCAAATGAAAAACTGTTTTTT. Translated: CASSPWGANEKLFF.

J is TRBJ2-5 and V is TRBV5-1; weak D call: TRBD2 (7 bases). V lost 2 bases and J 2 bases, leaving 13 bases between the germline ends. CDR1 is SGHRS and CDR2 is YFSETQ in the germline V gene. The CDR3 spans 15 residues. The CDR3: CASSFGGGGQETQYF. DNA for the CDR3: TGCGCCAGCAGCTTTGGCGGGGGCGGGCAAGAGACCCAGTACTTC.

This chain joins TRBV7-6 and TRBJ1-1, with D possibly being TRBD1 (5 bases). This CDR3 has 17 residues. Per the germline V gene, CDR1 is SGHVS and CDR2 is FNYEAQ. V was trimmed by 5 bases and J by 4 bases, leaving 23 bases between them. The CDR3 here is CASSPGGRAGVFTEAFF. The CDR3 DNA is TGTGCCAGCAGCCCAGGAGGGAGAGCGGGGGTATTCACTGAAGCTTTCTTT. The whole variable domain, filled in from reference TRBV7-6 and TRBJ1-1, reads GAGVSQSPRYKVTKRGQDVALRCDPISGHVSLYWYRQALGQGPEFLTYFNYEAQQDKSGLPNDRFSAERPEGSISTLTIQRTEQRDSAMYRCASSPGGRAGVFTEAFFGQGTRLTVV.

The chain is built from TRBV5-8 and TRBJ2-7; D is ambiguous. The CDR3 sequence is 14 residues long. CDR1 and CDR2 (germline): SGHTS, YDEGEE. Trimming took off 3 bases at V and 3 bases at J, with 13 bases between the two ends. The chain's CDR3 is CASSSNRAYYEQYF. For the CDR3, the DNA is TGTGCCAGCAGCTCAAACCGGGCCTACTACGAGCAGTACTTC.

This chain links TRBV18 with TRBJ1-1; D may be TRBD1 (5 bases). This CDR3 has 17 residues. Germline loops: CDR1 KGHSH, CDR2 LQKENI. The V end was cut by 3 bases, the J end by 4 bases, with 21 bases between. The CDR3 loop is CASSPTGRQTRGTEAFF. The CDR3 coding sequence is TGTGCCAGCTCACCCACGGGGAGACAGACTCGAGGCACTGAAGCTTTCTTT.

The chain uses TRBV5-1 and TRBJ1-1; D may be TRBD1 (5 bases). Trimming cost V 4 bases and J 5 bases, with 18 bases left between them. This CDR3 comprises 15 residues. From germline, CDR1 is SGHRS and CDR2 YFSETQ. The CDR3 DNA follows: TGCGCCAGCAGCATTCCGGGGGACTGGGGGACTGAAGCTTTCTTT. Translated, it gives CASSIPGDWGTEAFF.

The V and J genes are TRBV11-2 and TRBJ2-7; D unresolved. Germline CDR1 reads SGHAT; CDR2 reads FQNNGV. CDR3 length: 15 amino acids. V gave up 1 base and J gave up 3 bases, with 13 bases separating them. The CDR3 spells CASSLASLGNYEQYF. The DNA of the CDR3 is TGTGCCAGCAGCTTAGCAAGTCTCGGTAACTACGAGCAGTACTTC.

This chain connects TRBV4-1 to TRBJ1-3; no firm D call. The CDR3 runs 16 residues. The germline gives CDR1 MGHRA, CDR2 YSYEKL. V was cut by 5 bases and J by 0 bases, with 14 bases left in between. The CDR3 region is CASSSPYRDSGNTIYF. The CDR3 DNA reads TGCGCCAGCAGCTCACCTTACCGGGACTCTGGAAACACCATATATTTT.

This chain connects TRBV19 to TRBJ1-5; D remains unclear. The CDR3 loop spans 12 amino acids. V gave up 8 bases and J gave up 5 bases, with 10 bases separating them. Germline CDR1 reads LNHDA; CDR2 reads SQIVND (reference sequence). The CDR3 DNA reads TGTGCCAGTCGAACTGGGCATCAGCCCCAGCATTTT. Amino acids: CASRTGHQPQHF. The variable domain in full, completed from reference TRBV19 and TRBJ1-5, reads DGGITQSPKYLFRKEGQNVTLSCEQNLNHDAMYWYRQDPGQGLRLIYYSQIVNDFQKGDIAEGYSVSREKKESFPLTVTSAQKNPTAFYLCASRTGHQPQHFGDGTRLSIL.

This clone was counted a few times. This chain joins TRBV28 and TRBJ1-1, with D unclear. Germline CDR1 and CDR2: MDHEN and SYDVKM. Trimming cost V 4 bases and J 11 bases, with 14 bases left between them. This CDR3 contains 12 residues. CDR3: CASSSPTTFAFF. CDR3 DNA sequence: TGTGCCAGCAGTTCCCCTACCACATTCGCTTTCTTT.

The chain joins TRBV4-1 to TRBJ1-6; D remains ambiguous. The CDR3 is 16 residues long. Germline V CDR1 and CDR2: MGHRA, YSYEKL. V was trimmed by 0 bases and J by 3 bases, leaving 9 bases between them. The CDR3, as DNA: TGCGCCAGCAGCCAAGATTTGGGGTTCTATAATTCACCCCTCCACTTT. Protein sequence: CASSQDLGFYNSPLHF.

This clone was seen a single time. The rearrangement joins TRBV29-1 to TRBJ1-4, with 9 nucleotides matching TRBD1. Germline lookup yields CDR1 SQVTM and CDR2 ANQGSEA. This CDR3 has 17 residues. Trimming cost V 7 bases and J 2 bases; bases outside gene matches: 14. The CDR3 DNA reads TGCAGCGCTCTTAATCCCGGGACAGGGTTGACTAATGAAAAACTGTTTTTT. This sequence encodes CSALNPGTGLTNEKLFF.

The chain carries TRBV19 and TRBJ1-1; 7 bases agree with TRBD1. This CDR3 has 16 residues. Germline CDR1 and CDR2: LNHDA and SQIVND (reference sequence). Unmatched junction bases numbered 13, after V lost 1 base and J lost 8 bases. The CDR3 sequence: CASSIGGKQGQREAFF. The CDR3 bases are TGTGCCAGTAGTATAGGGGGGAAACAGGGGCAGCGCGAAGCTTTCTTT. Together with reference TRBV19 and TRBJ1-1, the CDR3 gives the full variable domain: DGGITQSPKYLFRKEGQNVTLSCEQNLNHDAMYWYRQDPGQGLRLIYYSQIVNDFQKGDIAEGYSVSREKKESFPLTVTSAQKNPTAFYLCASSIGGKQGQREAFFGQGTRLTVV.

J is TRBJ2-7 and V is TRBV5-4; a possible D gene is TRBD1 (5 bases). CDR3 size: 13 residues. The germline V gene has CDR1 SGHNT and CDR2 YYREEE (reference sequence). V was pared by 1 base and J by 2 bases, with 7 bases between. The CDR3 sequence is CASSLQGPYEQYF. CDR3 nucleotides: TGTGCCAGCAGCTTGCAGGGTCCCTACGAGCAGTACTTC. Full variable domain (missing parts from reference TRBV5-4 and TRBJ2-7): ETGVTQSPTHLIKTRGQQVTLRCSSQSGHNTVSWYQQALGQGPQFIFQYYREEENGRGNFPPRFSGLQFPNYSSELNVNALELDDSALYLCASSLQGPYEQYFGPGTRLTVT.

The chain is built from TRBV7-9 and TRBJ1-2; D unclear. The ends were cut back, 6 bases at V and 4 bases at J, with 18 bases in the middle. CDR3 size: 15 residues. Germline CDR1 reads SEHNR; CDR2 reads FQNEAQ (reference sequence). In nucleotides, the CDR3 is TGTGCCAGCAGTCCGTCGACACCAATGGGCTATGGCTACACCTTC. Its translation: CASSPSTPMGYGYTF.

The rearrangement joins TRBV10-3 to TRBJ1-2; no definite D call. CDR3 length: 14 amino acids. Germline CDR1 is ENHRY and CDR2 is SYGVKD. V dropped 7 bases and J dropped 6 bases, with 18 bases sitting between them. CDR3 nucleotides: TGTGCCATCATGGGCCAGGAATTCGTAAATGGCTACACCTTC. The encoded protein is CAIMGQEFVNGYTF.

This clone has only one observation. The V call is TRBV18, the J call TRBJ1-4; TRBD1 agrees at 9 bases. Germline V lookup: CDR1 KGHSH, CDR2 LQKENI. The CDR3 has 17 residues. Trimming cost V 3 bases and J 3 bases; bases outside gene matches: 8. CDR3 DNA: TGTGCCAGCTCACCGAGTGGACAGGGGTTGGCTAATGAAAAACTGTTTTTT. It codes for CASSPSGQGLANEKLFF.

In DNA form, the CDR3 reads TGTGCCAGCTCACCTCGGCGCACAGATACGCAGTATTTT. As protein: CASSPRRTDTQYF. V usage is TRBV18 and J usage is TRBJ2-3; D unclear. Germline lookup yields CDR1 KGHSH and CDR2 LQKENI. This CDR3 spans 13 amino acids. V lost 3 bases to trimming and J lost 1 base, with 5 bases between them.

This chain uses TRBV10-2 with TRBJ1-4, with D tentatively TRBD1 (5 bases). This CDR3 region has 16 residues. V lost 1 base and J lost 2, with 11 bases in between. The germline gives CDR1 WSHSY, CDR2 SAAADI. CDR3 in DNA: TGCGCCAGCAGTGAGTTCCCAGGGAGGACTAATGAAAAACTGTTTTTT. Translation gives CASSEFPGRTNEKLFF.

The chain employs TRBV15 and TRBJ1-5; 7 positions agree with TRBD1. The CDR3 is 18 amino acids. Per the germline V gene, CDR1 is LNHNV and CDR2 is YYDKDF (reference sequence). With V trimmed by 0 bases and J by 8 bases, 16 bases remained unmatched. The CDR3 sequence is CATSRDLRNRGPLEPQHF. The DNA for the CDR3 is TGTGCCACCAGCAGAGATCTCCGCAACAGGGGTCCCCTCGAGCCCCAGCATTTT.

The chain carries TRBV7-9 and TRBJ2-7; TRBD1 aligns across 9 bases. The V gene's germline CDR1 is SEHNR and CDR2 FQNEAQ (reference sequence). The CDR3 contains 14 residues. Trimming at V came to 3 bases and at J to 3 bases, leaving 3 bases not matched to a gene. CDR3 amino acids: CASSFGTGYYEQYF. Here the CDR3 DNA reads TGTGCCAGCAGCTTTGGGACAGGGTACTACGAGCAGTACTTC.